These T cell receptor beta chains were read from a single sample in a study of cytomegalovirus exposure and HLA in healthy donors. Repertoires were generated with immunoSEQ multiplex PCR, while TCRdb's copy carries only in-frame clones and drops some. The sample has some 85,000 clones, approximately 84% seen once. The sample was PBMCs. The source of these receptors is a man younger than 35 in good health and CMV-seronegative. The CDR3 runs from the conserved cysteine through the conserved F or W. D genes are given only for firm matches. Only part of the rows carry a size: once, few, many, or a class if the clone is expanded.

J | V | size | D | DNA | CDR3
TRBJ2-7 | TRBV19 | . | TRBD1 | TGTGCCAGTAGCCGCACCGGGACAGTCTCCTACGAGCAGTACTTC | CASSRTGTVSYEQYF
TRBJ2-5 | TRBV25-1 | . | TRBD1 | TGTGCCAGCAGTGTACAGGGGGTCGGGGAGACCCAGTACTTC | CASSVQGVGETQYF
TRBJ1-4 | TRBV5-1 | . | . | TGCGCCAGCAGACAGGGAGGGGAAAAACTGTTTTTT | CASRQGGEKLFF
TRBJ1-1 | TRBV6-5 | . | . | TGTGCCAGCAGTAGCTCGAGAGAGACTGAAGCTTTCTTT | CASSSSRETEAFF
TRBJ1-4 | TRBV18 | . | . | TGTGCCAGCCACAGGGAAACTAATGAAAAACTGTTTTTT | CASHRETNEKLFF
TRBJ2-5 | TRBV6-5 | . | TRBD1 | TGTGCCAGCAGTTCATGGACAGGGGAAGAGACCCAGTACTTC | CASSSWTGEETQYF
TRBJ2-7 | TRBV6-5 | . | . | TGTGCCAGCAGACTACGAGATGGCCGCGGCTACGAGCAGTACTTC | CASRLRDGRGYEQYF
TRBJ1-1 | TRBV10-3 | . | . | TGTGCCATCATCGGGAGATTGAACACTGAAGCTTTCTTT | CAIIGRLNTEAFF
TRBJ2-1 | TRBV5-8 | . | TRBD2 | TGTGCCAGCAGCTTGGCTTGGACTAGCGGATACAATGAGCAGTTCTTC | CASSLAWTSGYNEQFF
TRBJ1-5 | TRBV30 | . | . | TGTGCCTGGAGTGTATATTCAGATCAGCCCCAGCATTTT | CAWSVYSDQPQHF
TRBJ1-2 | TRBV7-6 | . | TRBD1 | TGTGCCAGCAGCCTTCGACAGGGGAACTATGGCTACACCTTC | CASSLRQGNYGYTF
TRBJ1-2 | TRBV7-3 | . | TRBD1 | TGTGCCAGCAGCTCCCGGGACAGGGTTGGCTACACCTTC | CASSSRDRVGYTF
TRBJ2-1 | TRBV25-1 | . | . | TGTGCCAGTAAACCACAGGGATCCTCCAATGAGCAGTTCTTC | CASKPQGSSNEQFF
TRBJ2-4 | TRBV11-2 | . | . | TGTGCCAGCTCCCGCCCCCGGGGCAAAAACATTCAGTACTTC | CASSRPRGKNIQYF
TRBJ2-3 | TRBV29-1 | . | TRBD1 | TGCAGCGTTGGAGAGACAGGGACGGGGACAGATACGCAGTATTTT | CSVGETGTGTDTQYF
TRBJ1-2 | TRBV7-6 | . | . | TGTGCCAGCAGCTTAGGTACAGGGCTTCAGCATGGCTACACCTTC | CASSLGTGLQHGYTF
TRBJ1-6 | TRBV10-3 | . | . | TGTGCCATCAGTGACGAGGACTATAATTCACCCCTCCACTTT | CAISDEDYNSPLHF
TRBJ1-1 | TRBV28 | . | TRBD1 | TGTGCCAGCAGTTTATGGGGGGGACAGCCGAACACTGAAGCTTTCTTT | CASSLWGGQPNTEAFF
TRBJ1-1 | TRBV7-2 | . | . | TGTGCCAGCAGCTTTAGTATGAATGGGGGGATTGGTCAAGCTTTCTTT | CASSFSMNGGIGQAFF
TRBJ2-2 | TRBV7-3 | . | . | TGTGCCAGCAGCTTTAAGAACACCGGGGAGCTGTTTTTT | CASSFKNTGELFF
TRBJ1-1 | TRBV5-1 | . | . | TGCGCCAGCAGCCTAACACAGGGTAGGGAGAACACTGAAGCTTTCTTT | CASSLTQGRENTEAFF
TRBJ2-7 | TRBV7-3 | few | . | TGTGCCAGCAGCTTATACAGGGGGGGATCCTACGAGCAGTACTTC | CASSLYRGGSYEQYF
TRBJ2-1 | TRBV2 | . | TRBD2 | TGTGCCAGCAGTGTCCCGACTAGCGGGAGGTCCTACAATGAGCAGTTCTTC | CASSVPTSGRSYNEQFF
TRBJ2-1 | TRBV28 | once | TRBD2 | TGTGCCAGCAGTTTATCAACTAGCGGGATGTCCTACAATGAGCAGTTCTTC | CASSLSTSGMSYNEQFF
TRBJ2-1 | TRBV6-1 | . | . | TGTGCCAGCAGTGAAGGTCTGGGGAGTTACAATGAGCAGTTCTTC | CASSEGLGSYNEQFF
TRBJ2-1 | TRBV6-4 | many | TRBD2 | TGTGCCAGCAGTGACTCGAGAGCGGGAGGGAATGAGCAGTTCTTC | CASSDSRAGGNEQFF
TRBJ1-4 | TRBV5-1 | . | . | TGCGCCAGCAGCTTTTCTCCCAGGGAAAAACTGTTTTTT | CASSFSPREKLFF
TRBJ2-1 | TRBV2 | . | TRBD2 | TGTGCCAGCAGGACACTAGCGGGACAATACAATGAGCAGTTCTTC | CASRTLAGQYNEQFF
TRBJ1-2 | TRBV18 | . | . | TGTGCCAGCTCACCTATGGGTGCCGGAGGAACTAACTATGGCTACACCTTC | CASSPMGAGGTNYGYTF
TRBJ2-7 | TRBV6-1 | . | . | TGTGCCAGCAGTCTAGCTAACGGCCCCTACGAGCAGTACTTC | CASSLANGPYEQYF
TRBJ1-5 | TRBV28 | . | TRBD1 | TGTGCCAGCATCCTAGACAGGGTTGGTAATCAGCCCCAGCATTTT | CASILDRVGNQPQHF
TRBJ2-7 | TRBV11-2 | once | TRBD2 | TGTGCCAGCAGCACACGACTAGCGGGAGGAGACGAGCAGTACTTC | CASSTRLAGGDEQYF
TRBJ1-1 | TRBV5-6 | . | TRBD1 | TGTGCCAGCAGCTTACCGGACAGGGGGCAAGATGAAGCTTTCTTT | CASSLPDRGQDEAFF
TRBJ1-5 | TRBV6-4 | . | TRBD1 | TGTGCCAGCAGTGAGTTCGGGGGACAGGGCAATCAGCCCCAGCATTTT | CASSEFGGQGNQPQHF
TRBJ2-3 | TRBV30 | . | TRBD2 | TGTGCCTGGAGTGTACAAGCGGGAGGCACAGATACGCAGTATTTT | CAWSVQAGGTDTQYF
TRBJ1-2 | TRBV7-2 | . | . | TGTGCCAGCAGCTTGGACCAGGGAGGTGGCTACACCTTC | CASSLDQGGGYTF
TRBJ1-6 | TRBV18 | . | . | TGTGCCAGCTCACCACCGGGGAGGGCCCAGAATTCACCCCTCCACTTT | CASSPPGRAQNSPLHF
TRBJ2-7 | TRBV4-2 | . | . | TGTGCCAGCAGCCCCGCTACCCTCTACGAGCAGTACTTC | CASSPATLYEQYF
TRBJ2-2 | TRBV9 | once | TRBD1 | TGTGCCAGCAGCGCCCCCCCGGGACAGGGAGGCACCGGGGAGCTGTTTTTT | CASSAPPGQGGTGELFF
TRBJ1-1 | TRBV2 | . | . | TGTGCCAGCAGACACAGGGTAGGAATGAACACTGAAGCTTTCTTT | CASRHRVGMNTEAFF
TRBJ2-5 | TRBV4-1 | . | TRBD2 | TGCGCCAGCAGCCAAGTGAGAGCGGGAGGTGGAGAGACCCAGTACTTC | CASSQVRAGGGETQYF
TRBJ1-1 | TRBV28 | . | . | TGTGCCAGCAGTTCCCCCTTTATGAACACTGAAGCTTTCTTT | CASSSPFMNTEAFF
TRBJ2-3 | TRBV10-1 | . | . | TGCGCCAGCAGTGAGTCGACAACAGATACGCAGTATTTT | CASSESTTDTQYF
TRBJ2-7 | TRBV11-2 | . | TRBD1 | TGTGCCAGCAGTTCGGGACAGGGGATCTACGAGCAGTACTTC | CASSSGQGIYEQYF
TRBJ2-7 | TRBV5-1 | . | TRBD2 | TGCGCCAGCAGAGCAAGCGGGAGTTACGAGCAGTACTTC | CASRASGSYEQYF
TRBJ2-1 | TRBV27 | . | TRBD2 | TGTGCCAGCAGTTTCGGTCTAGCGGGTCTGGAGCAGTTCTTC | CASSFGLAGLEQFF
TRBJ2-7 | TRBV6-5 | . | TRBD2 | TGTGCCAGCAGTTACTCGCGTCTAGCGGTTTCCTACGAGCAGTACTTC | CASSYSRLAVSYEQYF
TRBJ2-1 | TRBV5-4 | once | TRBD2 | TGTGCCAGCAGCCCCCGGGACTACCTCTACAATGAGCAGTTCTTC | CASSPRDYLYNEQFF